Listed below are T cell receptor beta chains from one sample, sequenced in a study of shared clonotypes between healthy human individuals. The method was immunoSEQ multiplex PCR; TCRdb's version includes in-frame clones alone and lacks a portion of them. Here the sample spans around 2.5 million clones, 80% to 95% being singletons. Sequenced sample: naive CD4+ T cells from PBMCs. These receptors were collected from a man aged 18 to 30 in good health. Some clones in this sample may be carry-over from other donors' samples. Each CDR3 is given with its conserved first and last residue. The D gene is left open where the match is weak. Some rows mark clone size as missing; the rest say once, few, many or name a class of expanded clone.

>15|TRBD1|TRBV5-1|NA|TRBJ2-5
TGCGCCAGCAGCTCCGGACAGGGGTTTTCGGAGACCCAGTACTTC
CASSSGQGFSETQYF
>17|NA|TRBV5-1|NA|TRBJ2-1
TGCGCCAGCAGCTCCGACCCCAGCGGGCCCTTGTACAATGAGCAGTTCTTC
CASSSDPSGPLYNEQFF
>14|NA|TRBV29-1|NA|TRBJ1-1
TGCAGCTCAACAATCCGGCGACCGAACACTGAAGCTTTCTTT
CSSTIRRPNTEAFF
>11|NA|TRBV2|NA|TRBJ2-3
TGTGCCAGCAGTCCCGCCGATACGCAGTATTTT
CASSPADTQYF
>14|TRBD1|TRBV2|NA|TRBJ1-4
TGTGCCAGCAATCGACAGGGGGCGCATGAAAAACTGTTTTTT
CASNRQGAHEKLFF
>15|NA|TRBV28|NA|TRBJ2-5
TGTGCCAGCAGTTTAAGGGTAGCTTCCAAAGAGACCCAGTACTTC
CASSLRVASKETQYF
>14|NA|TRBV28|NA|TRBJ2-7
TGTGCCAGCAGTTTAGTCTCGGACACCTACGAGCAGTACTTC
CASSLVSDTYEQYF
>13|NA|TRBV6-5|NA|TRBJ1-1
TGTGCCAGCAGCCGTTCGCGGGGGGGTTTGGCTTTCTTT
CASSRSRGGLAFF
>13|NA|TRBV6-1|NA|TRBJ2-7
TGTGCCAGCAGTGAGCACCGGGGCTACGAGCAGTACTTC
CASSEHRGYEQYF
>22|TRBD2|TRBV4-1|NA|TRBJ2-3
TGCGCCAGCAGAGGCGGTTTCACCGGGACTAGCGGGAGGGCCGGTATGACAGATACGCAGTATTTT
CASRGGFTGTSGRAGMTDTQYF
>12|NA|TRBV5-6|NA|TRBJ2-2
TGTGCCAGCAGCTTTCCCTCAGGGGAGCTGTTTTTT
CASSFPSGELFF
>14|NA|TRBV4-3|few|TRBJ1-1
TGCGCCAGCAGCCAAGAACTTGGGAACACTGAAGCTTTCTTT
CASSQELGNTEAFF
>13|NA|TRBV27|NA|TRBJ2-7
TGTGCCAGCAGTTTGGGGCCCCACTACGAGCAGTACTTC
CASSLGPHYEQYF
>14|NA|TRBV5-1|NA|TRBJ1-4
TGCGCCAGCAGCCCGGGACGGACTGGAGAAAAACTGTTTTTT
CASSPGRTGEKLFF
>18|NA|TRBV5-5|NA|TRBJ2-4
TGTGCCAGCAGCTTACCATCGTGGCTAGTGAAGGTAAAAAACATTCAGTACTTC
CASSLPSWLVKVKNIQYF
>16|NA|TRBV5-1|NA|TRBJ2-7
TGCGCCAGCAGCTCTTTGGGTGGGGCTAGTATGTACGAGCAGTACTTC
CASSSLGGASMYEQYF